Each of the 27 T cell receptor beta chains below was sequenced from the same sample in a study of vaccination and CD4 T cells after COVID-19. No antigen has been identified for these receptors. Treatment reported: roughly nine-day PBMC culture with coronavirus spike peptide pools or control peptides (ViraFEST assay). Harvesting of the unexposed donor's CD4+ T cells predated the COVID-19 pandemic (2011-2018). Scientists ran DNA taken from cultured CD4+ T cells through the Oncomine TCR Beta short-read assay for sequencing. MiXCR, run by TCRdb on the PCR reads, gives a single entry per CDR3 protein. In the table there are 7,000 to 8,500 distinct CDR3 sequences, 45% to 65% of which are singletons. The sequenced sample was CD4+ T cells from blood, cultured in vitro. The receptors derive from a human donor in good health.

This clonotype was counted a few times. This chain's CDR3 is CASSVTGRGGTGELFF. The CDR3 DNA reads TGTGCCAGCAGCGTGACAGGGAGGGGGGGTACCGGGGAGCTGTTTTTT. The V gene is TRBV27, the J gene TRBJ2-2, with D perhaps given as TRBD1 or TRBD2 (7 bases each). CDR1 is MNHEY and CDR2 is SMNVEV in the germline V gene (reference sequence). The CDR3 totals 16 residues. Trimming stripped 6 bases from V and 5 bases from J, with 19 bases between.

This rearrangement joins TRBV6-1 to TRBJ1-4; TRBD1 matches 11 bases. The CDR3 runs 14 residues. The V segment lost 5 bases and the J segment 8 bases; nucleotides outside the gene matches: 4. Germline V CDR1 and CDR2: MNHNS, SASEGT. The CDR3 coding sequence is TGTGCCAGCAGTCCGGACAGGGGGCCGGAAAAACTGTTTTTT. Its protein is CASSPDRGPEKLFF.

This chain links TRBV5-1 with TRBJ2-7, with D perhaps TRBD1 (6 bases). The CDR3 is made up of 14 amino acids. Trimming pared 5 bases from V and 2 bases from J, leaving 14 bases between. Germline V gene lookup returns CDR1 SGHRS and CDR2 YFSETQ. The CDR3 DNA reads TGCGCCAGCAGGATTCGGACAGCCACCTACGAGCAGTACTTC. Translating it yields CASRIRTATYEQYF.

This clonotype was seen a few times. The chain links TRBV7-2 to TRBJ1-5, with 8 positions matching TRBD1. The CDR3 has 16 residues. The V and J ends lost 1 base and 1 base, in that order; junction bases with no gene match: 3. CDR1 is SGHTA, CDR2 FQGNSA, per germline. For the CDR3, the DNA is TGTGCCAGCAGCTTAGTATCAGGGGGCAGCAATCAGCCCCAGCATTTT. Protein: CASSLVSGGSNQPQHF.

This clonotype appeared a single time. The V gene is TRBV7-6, the J gene TRBJ1-1; D gene uncertain. Germline lookup yields CDR1 SGHVS and CDR2 FNYEAQ. The CDR3 extends over 13 amino acids. V lost 5 bases and J lost 4, with 11 bases in between. CDR3 amino acids: CASSKGPGTEAFF. CDR3 DNA sequence: TGTGCCAGCAGCAAAGGACCAGGCACTGAAGCTTTCTTT.

The chain combines TRBV18 with TRBJ1-2; D gene ambiguous. The V end lost 3 bases, the J end lost 1 base, and 18 bases lay between the germline ends. The CDR3 sequence is 17 residues long. From germline, CDR1 is KGHSH and CDR2 LQKENI. The CDR3 DNA sequence: TGTGCCAGCTCACCGAAGAGTTTAACAGAAAATAACTATGGCTACACCTTC. This sequence encodes CASSPKSLTENNYGYTF.

This clonotype was seen only a few times. This chain uses TRBV6-5 with TRBJ1-5; D is undetermined. The germline gives CDR1 MNHEY, CDR2 SVGAGI. V shed 2 bases and J shed 0 bases, with 8 bases lying between them. The CDR3 runs to 15 residues. The CDR3 DNA sequence: TGTGCCAGCAGTTACCCACAGTCTAGCAATCAGCCCCAGCATTTT. This encodes CASSYPQSSNQPQHF.

This chain connects TRBV7-9 to TRBJ2-7; 9 bases line up with TRBD1. This CDR3 has 14 residues. Per the germline V gene, CDR1 is SEHNR and CDR2 is FQNEAQ (reference sequence). V lost 7 bases and J lost 1; bases outside the gene matches: 5. Here the CDR3 reads CASTRDRESYEQYF. The CDR3 coding sequence is TGTGCCAGCACCCGGGACAGGGAGTCCTACGAGCAGTACTTC. Looking up the rest from reference TRBV7-9 and TRBJ2-7 gives the full variable domain: DTGVSQNPRHKITKRGQNVTFRCDPISEHNRLYWYRQTLGQGPEFLTYFQNEAQLEKSRLLSDRFSAERPKGSFSTLEIQRTEQGDSAMYLCASTRDRESYEQYFGPGTRLTVT.

This clonotype was seen more than once but under ten times. This chain links TRBV20-1 with TRBJ2-5; D may be TRBD2 (5 bases). Trimming removed 0 bases from V and 5 bases from J, with 13 bases in between. CDR1 is DFQATT and CDR2 is SNEGSKA in the germline V gene (reference sequence). The CDR3 runs 14 residues. CDR3: CSARDVSGGETQYF. CDR3 coding DNA: TGCAGTGCTAGAGATGTAAGCGGTGGGGAGACCCAGTACTTC.

The rearrangement joins TRBV7-2 to TRBJ1-2; D is uncertain. Trimming removed 3 bases at V and 1 base at J, with 0 bases between. CDR3 size: 11 residues. Germline CDR1 is SGHTA and CDR2 is FQGNSA. CDR3 coding DNA: TGTGCCAGCAGCTTTAACTATGGCTACACCTTC. It codes for CASSFNYGYTF.

This clonotype was picked up a small number of times. The chain links TRBV6-1 to TRBJ2-1; no firm D call. Germline-derived CDR1 and CDR2 are MNHNS and SASEGT. The CDR3 runs to 13 residues. V lost 7 bases and J lost 4, with 11 bases in between. CDR3 nucleotide sequence: TGTGCCAGCAACCCCTACGGATACAATGAGCAGTTCTTC. It specifies CASNPYGYNEQFF.

The rearrangement joins TRBV20-1 to TRBJ1-1, with 7 positions matching TRBD1. The CDR3 is 13 amino acids. CDR1 DFQATT and CDR2 SNEGSKA come from the germline V gene (reference sequence). Trimming at V came to 3 bases and at J to 6 bases, leaving 7 bases not matched to a gene. CDR3 nucleotide sequence: TGCAGTGCTAGTAAAGGGACAGTGGCTGAAGCTTTCTTT. It codes for CSASKGTVAEAFF.

The chain is built from TRBV7-2 and TRBJ2-1; D unresolved. Germline CDR1 is SGHTA and CDR2 is FQGNSA. The CDR3 spans 11 residues. Trimming stripped 5 bases from V and 3 bases from J, with 2 bases between. This chain's CDR3 is CASSVYNEQFF. CDR3 in DNA: TGTGCCAGCAGCGTCTACAATGAGCAGTTCTTC.

The rearrangement joins TRBV6-1 to TRBJ2-7; D tentatively fits TRBD1 or TRBD2 (7 bases each). From germline, CDR1 is MNHNS and CDR2 SASEGT. The CDR3 runs to 16 residues. Trimming took 6 bases from V and 0 from J, leaving 18 bases between them. CDR3 region: CASSHRGRGLSYEQYF. The CDR3 region has the DNA TGTGCCAGCAGCCATAGGGGGAGGGGGCTCTCCTACGAGCAGTACTTC.

This chain connects TRBV4-2 to TRBJ2-7, with D tentatively TRBD1 (7 bases). The CDR3 is made up of 16 amino acids. V was clipped by 0 bases and J by 0 bases, with 12 bases between them. Germline V gene data show CDR1 as LGHNA and CDR2 as YNFKEQ. CDR3 protein: CASSQESGGSSYEQYF. CDR3 DNA sequence: TGTGCCAGCAGCCAAGAATCAGGGGGGAGCTCCTACGAGCAGTACTTC.

The V call is TRBV15, the J call TRBJ1-1, with unresolved D. This CDR3 contains 14 residues. From germline, CDR1 is LNHNV and CDR2 YYDKDF (reference sequence). V lost 3 bases and J lost 1, with 9 bases in between. CDR3 in amino acids: CATSRGYGNTEAFF. CDR3 nucleotides: TGTGCCACCAGCAGGGGGTACGGGAACACTGAAGCTTTCTTT.

This clonotype has more than one count but fewer than ten. The chain has TRBV7-2 and TRBJ1-2, with D perhaps matching TRBD1 (5 bases). Per the germline V gene, CDR1 is SGHTA and CDR2 is FQGNSA. CDR3 size: 14 residues. Trimming removed 4 bases at V and 6 bases at J, with 15 bases between. DNA of the CDR3: TGTGCCAGCAGCTCCGCTTCAGGGCAGAATGGCTACACCTTC. Amino acids: CASSSASGQNGYTF.

The chain links TRBV12-3 or TRBV12-4 to TRBJ2-5; D remains ambiguous. Trimming took off 2 bases at V and 6 bases at J, with 7 bases between the two ends. The CDR3 extends over 12 amino acids. DNA for the CDR3: TGTGCCAGCAGTTTAAGCAGGAAGACCCAGTACTTC. Amino acid sequence: CASSLSRKTQYF.

This clonotype showed up just once. The chain couples TRBV30 to TRBJ2-3; D is undetermined. Trimming left V 4 bases short and J 3 bases short, with 20 bases between. This CDR3 contains 16 residues. Germline values: CDR1 GTSNPN, CDR2 SVGIG (reference sequence). The CDR3 loop reads CAWIGLWGSGTDTQYF. Written as DNA, the CDR3 is TGTGCCTGGATAGGTCTATGGGGTAGTGGGACAGATACGCAGTATTTT.

The chain combines TRBV6-1 with TRBJ1-2; D is unclear. Trimming left V 6 bases short and J 0 bases short, with 5 bases between. This CDR3 has 12 residues. Germline loops: CDR1 MNHNS, CDR2 SASEGT. The CDR3, as DNA: TGTGCCAGCAGAGTTGCTAACTATGGCTACACCTTC. Residues: CASRVANYGYTF.

The CDR3 DNA follows: TGTGCCAGCAGCCCTACACAGGCGGATACGCAGTATTTT. Translating it yields CASSPTQADTQYF. The chain is built from TRBV11-3 and TRBJ2-3, with a tentative D call TRBD1 (5 bases). The germline V and J ends were trimmed by 5 bases and 6 bases, with 12 bases remaining between them. The CDR3 contains 13 residues. Germline CDR1 is SGHNT and CDR2 is YENEEA.

V and J are TRBV20-1 and TRBJ1-1, with TRBD1 identical over 7 bases. Germline trimming cut 6 bases from V and 8 bases from J; bases unmatched to any gene: 21. Germline V lookup: CDR1 DFQATT, CDR2 SNEGSKA (reference sequence). There are 16 residues in the CDR3. CDR3 residues: CSAPDRRQGDMMEAFF. CDR3 sequence (DNA): TGCAGTGCCCCTGACCGCCGCCAGGGGGATATGATGGAAGCTTTCTTT.

In this sample, this clonotype turned up a few times. The J gene is TRBJ1-2, the V gene TRBV7-2, with D uncertain. The CDR3 length is 13 residues. Germline lookup yields CDR1 SGHTA and CDR2 FQGNSA. V shed 5 bases and J shed 4 bases, with 11 bases lying between them. The CDR3 nucleotides read TGTGCCAGCAGCCCAGACACGATCTATGGCTACACCTTC. It translates to CASSPDTIYGYTF.

The chain joins TRBV14 to TRBJ2-3, with TRBD2 as a possible D gene (6 bases). V gave up 0 bases and J gave up 2 bases, with 12 bases separating them. The CDR3 is 16 residues long. Germline CDR1 is SGHDN and CDR2 is FVKESK. This chain's CDR3 is CASSQDGGFSTDTQYF. The CDR3 nucleotides read TGTGCCAGCAGCCAAGACGGGGGATTCTCCACAGATACGCAGTATTTT.

The J gene is TRBJ2-5, the V gene TRBV25-1, with D possibly TRBD2 on 5 matching bases. The V gene's germline CDR1 is MGHDK and CDR2 SYGVNS. The CDR3 has 15 amino acids. The V end was cut by 3 bases, the J end by 4 bases, with 15 bases between. CDR3 bases: TGTGCCAGCAGTGAGACCGGAGCGGCGGGAGAGACCCAGTACTTC. Translation gives CASSETGAAGETQYF.

This rearrangement joins TRBV20-1 to TRBJ2-2; 8 bases match TRBD2. CDR1 and CDR2 (germline): DFQATT, SNEGSKA (reference sequence). The V and J ends lost 6 bases and 2 bases, in that order; junction bases with no gene match: 11. The CDR3 has 16 amino acids. In DNA, the CDR3 is TGCAGTGCCCGAAGCGCGGCGGGGGGAAACACCGGGGAGCTGTTTTTT. Translating gives CSARSAAGGNTGELFF.

This clonotype has just a few counts. The chain couples TRBV20-1 to TRBJ1-5, with D perhaps TRBD1 (6 bases). Germline-derived CDR1 and CDR2 are DFQATT and SNEGSKA (reference sequence). The germline V and J ends were trimmed by 7 bases and 0 bases, with 16 bases remaining between them. The CDR3 is made up of 15 amino acids. CDR3: CSGRRGTNSNQPQHF. CDR3 DNA sequence: TGCAGTGGAAGGAGGGGGACAAATAGCAATCAGCCCCAGCATTTT.